This T cell receptor (beta chain) emerged from a study of PD-1 blockade in classical Hodgkin lymphoma. Study results and caveats: Unlike CD8+ TCR diversity, which did not rise significantly by C4D1, CD4+ TCR diversity did. Lower baseline TCR diversity marked trial partial responders and progressors. Patients excluded were those beginning nivolumab under 1 year after ASCT.

All trial patients relapsed after autologous stem cell transplantation. Libraries were prepared by immunoSEQ multiplex PCR; TCRdb keeps only in-frame clonotypes and omits some of them. The top ten hold roughly 10% of the sample, which has 40,000 to 55,000 clones, about nine tenths seen once. Looked up from germline, CDR1 is MDHEN and CDR2 is SYDVKM. The CDR3 sequence is 13 residues long. Trimming shortened V by 6 bases and J by 4 bases, and 12 bases separated the two germline ends. Regarding this clone: What it recognizes is unknown.

The clonotype originates from a human donor with classical Hodgkin lymphoma. The sequencing used peripheral blood mononuclear cells (PBMCs), collected at baseline. The chain has TRBV28 and TRBJ1-2; no reliable D call. The CDR3 protein is CASRVGTPYGYTF. CDR3 nucleotides: TGTGCCAGCAGAGTAGGTACCCCCTATGGCTACACCTTC.